This T cell receptor beta chain emerged from a study of T cell responses to AZD1222 COVID-19 vaccine. The CDR3 runs 15 residues. V lost 5 bases to trimming and J lost 3 bases, with 14 bases between them. CDR1 and CDR2 (germline): SGHVS, FQNEAQ. General observations from the study: Baseline serology detected seropositivity in only five to seven AZD1222 recipients. Nearly half of spike-specific TCRs reportedly go after variant regions that carry no mutations. Females outnumbered males among donors, who were mostly white British; clonal diversity was possibly underestimated.

Here immunoSEQ multiplex PCR was the method, and the copy in TCRdb shows in-frame clones only, minus some. The table shows about 110,000 clones, with around 90% occurring only once. In the case of this clone: The antigen is undetermined.

This sequence joins TRBV7-8 and TRBJ1-3, with D unresolved. The receptor was derived from an adult in good health. The sequences come from peripheral blood, collected on day 0 of AZD1222 vaccination. The CDR3 nucleotides read TGTGCCAGCAGCATAGAACGCGGGTTTGGAAACACCATATATTTT. This encodes CASSIERGFGNTIYF.